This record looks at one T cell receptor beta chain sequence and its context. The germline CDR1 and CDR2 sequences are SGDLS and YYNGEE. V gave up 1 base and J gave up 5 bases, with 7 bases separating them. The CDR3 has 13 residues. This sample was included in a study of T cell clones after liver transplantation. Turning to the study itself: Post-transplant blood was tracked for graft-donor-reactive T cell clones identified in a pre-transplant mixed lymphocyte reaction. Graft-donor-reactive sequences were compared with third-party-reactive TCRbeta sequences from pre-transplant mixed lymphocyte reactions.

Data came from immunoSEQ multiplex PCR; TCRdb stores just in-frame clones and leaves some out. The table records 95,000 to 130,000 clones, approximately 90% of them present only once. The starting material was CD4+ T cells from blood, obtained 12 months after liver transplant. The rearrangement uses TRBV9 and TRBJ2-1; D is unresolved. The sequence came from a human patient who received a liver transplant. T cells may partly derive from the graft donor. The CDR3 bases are TGTGCCAGCAGCGTATCCCTCGACAATGAGCAGTTCTTC. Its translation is CASSVSLDNEQFF.